What follows are 29 T cell receptor beta chains derived from one specimen sequenced in a study of shared clonotypes between healthy human individuals. Here immunoSEQ multiplex PCR was the method, and the copy in TCRdb shows in-frame clones only, minus some. The sample includes approximately 340,000 clones, 74% of them seen just once. The sequencing sample was made of memory CD4+ T cells sorted from blood. As to subset: CD45RA-negative fraction. Every receptor here comes from a man between 25 and 39 years old in good health.

This clone was seen a few times. The chain recombines TRBV7-6 with TRBJ1-5, with TRBD1 as a possible D gene (5 bases). Looked up from germline, CDR1 is SGHVS and CDR2 is FNYEAQ. There are 13 residues in the CDR3. V lost 5 bases and J 5 bases, leaving 10 bases between the germline ends. In nucleotides, the CDR3 is TGTGCCAGCAGCAAGACAGTGGATCAGCCCCAGCATTTT. As protein: CASSKTVDQPQHF.

The V gene is TRBV29-1, the J gene TRBJ2-1, with no clear D. The germline V gene encodes CDR1 SQVTM and CDR2 ANQGSEA. This CDR3 region has 10 residues. Trimming stripped 4 bases from V and 9 bases from J, with 7 bases between. The CDR3, as DNA: TGCAGCGTTGCAGTCCTTGAGCAGTTCTTC. This sequence encodes CSVAVLEQFF.

This clone has only one observation. This may arise from a read error, as a much more abundant clone is one base away. The chain carries TRBV1 and TRBJ1-1. TRBV1 is a pseudogene segment. The CDR3 length is 12 residues. The CDR3 loop reads CTSGKMATAAFF. The DNA of the CDR3 is TGCACCAGCGGAAAAATGGCGACGGCCGCTTTCTTT.

The table lists this clone with a few counts. The chain joins TRBV14 to TRBJ2-7, with 11 bases matching TRBD2. The CDR3 covers 16 residues. The V gene's germline CDR1 is SGHDN and CDR2 FVKESK. The J segment lost 0 bases and the V segment lost 3 bases, leaving 4 bases of the junction unmatched. DNA of the CDR3: TGTGCCAGCAGCCAGGGGACTAGCGGAAGCTCCTACGAGCAGTACTTC. Protein: CASSQGTSGSSYEQYF.

The chain uses TRBV13 and TRBJ2-1; 11 nucleotides agree with TRBD2. CDR1 and CDR2 (germline): PRHDT, FYEKMQ (reference sequence). This CDR3 has 15 residues. V was clipped by 5 bases and J by 6 bases; unmatched bases: 6. CDR3 sequence reads: CASSLSGRATNEQFF. The CDR3 DNA reads TGTGCCAGCAGCCTTAGCGGGAGGGCCACCAATGAGCAGTTCTTC.

The chain combines TRBV5-1 with TRBJ1-2; D ambiguous. V was trimmed by 1 base and J by 2 bases, leaving 6 bases between them. CDR1 and CDR2 (germline): SGHRS, YFSETQ. The CDR3 is 13 residues long. The CDR3 nucleotides read TGCGCCAGCAGCTTGTGGGCCAACTATGGCTACACCTTC. This encodes CASSLWANYGYTF.

This clone appeared a single time. The chain recombines TRBV5-6 with TRBJ2-7; D ambiguous. Germline V CDR1 and CDR2: SGHDT, YYEEEE. The CDR3 is 14 amino acids. V was cut by 4 bases and J by 4 bases, with 15 bases left in between. CDR3 nucleotides: TGTGCCAGCAGCCTACTGAACTTGTTTTACGAGCAGTACTTC. It yields the protein CASSLLNLFYEQYF.

There are a few counts of this clone. The V gene is TRBV11-2, the J gene TRBJ1-3, with a possible D match to TRBD1 (5 bases). The CDR3 sequence is 13 residues long. With 3 bases removed from V and 7 bases from J, the gap between germline ends came to 10 bases. Per the germline V gene, CDR1 is SGHAT and CDR2 is FQNNGV. DNA for the CDR3: TGTGCCAGCAGCTTGGGGACCTTGAACACCATATATTTT. This translates into CASSLGTLNTIYF.

The chain combines TRBV4-3 with TRBJ2-2; D gene uncertain. V lost 0 bases to trimming and J lost 1 base, with 6 bases between them. There are 15 residues in the CDR3. CDR1 is LGHNA and CDR2 is YSLEER in the germline V gene. The CDR3 is CASSQEPRNTGELFF. The CDR3 bases are TGCGCCAGCAGCCAAGAACCCAGGAACACCGGGGAGCTGTTTTTT.

The chain uses TRBV6-1 and TRBJ1-2, with 9 bases lining up with TRBD1. The CDR3 contains 14 residues. The junction had 10 bases not matched to a gene; V was cut back by 10 bases and J by 4 bases. CDR1 is MNHNS, CDR2 SASEGT, per germline. This CDR3 reads CAIRRQGDFYGYTF. CDR3 DNA: TGTGCCATCAGGCGACAGGGGGATTTCTATGGCTACACCTTC.

The chain carries TRBV6-5 and TRBJ2-5, with D possibly matching TRBD1 (5 bases). The CDR3 contains 13 residues. Trimming stripped 8 bases from V and 1 base from J, with 11 bases between. Germline-derived CDR1 and CDR2 are MNHEY and SVGAGI. The CDR3 spells CASEDRIQETQYF. Here the CDR3 DNA reads TGTGCCAGCGAAGACAGAATCCAAGAGACCCAGTACTTC.

The chain carries TRBV5-6 and TRBJ1-4, with a tentative D call TRBD1 (6 bases). V lost 4 bases to trimming and J lost 8 bases, with 18 bases between them. The germline gives CDR1 SGHDT, CDR2 YYEEEE. This CDR3 is 15 amino acids long. The CDR3 DNA is TGTGCCAGCAGCCAGCAGGGGCCCGGAACCGAAAAACTGTTTTTT. Translated: CASSQQGPGTEKLFF. Looking up the rest from reference TRBV5-6 and TRBJ1-4 gives the full variable domain: DAGVTQSPTHLIKTRGQQVTLRCSPKSGHDTVSWYQQALGQGPQFIFQYYEEEERQRGNFPDRFSGHQFPNYSSELNVNALLLGDSALYLCASSQQGPGTEKLFFGSGTQLSVL.

The V call is TRBV28, the J call TRBJ2-2, with D uncertain. CDR3 length: 14 residues. Germline CDR1 MDHEN, CDR2 SYDVKM. V was cut by 3 bases and J by 2 bases, with 7 bases left in between. CDR3 sequence reads: CASSFSENTGELFF. CDR3 coding DNA: TGTGCCAGCAGTTTTTCAGAAAACACCGGGGAGCTGTTTTTT. Filled out from reference TRBV28 and TRBJ2-2, the complete variable domain reads DVKVTQSSRYLVKRTGEKVFLECVQDMDHENMFWYRQDPGLGLRLIYFSYDVKMKEKGDIPEGYSVSREKKERFSLILESASTNQTSMYLCASSFSENTGELFFGEGSRLTVL.

As regards this clone: With a much larger clone just one base away, this may be a read error. J is TRBJ2-7 and V is TRBV11-2; D is ambiguous. Germline V gene data show CDR1 as SGHAT and CDR2 as FQNNGV. The CDR3 has 11 amino acids. The ends were cut back, 5 bases at V and 3 bases at J, with 5 bases in the middle. The CDR3 sequence is CASSAHYEQYF. CDR3 DNA sequence: TGTGCCAGCAGCGCCCACTACGAGCAGTACTTC.

This chain uses TRBV6-5 with TRBJ2-1, with 9 bases that match TRBD2. Per germline, CDR1 MNHEY and CDR2 SVGAGI. Trimming removed 0 bases from V and 5 bases from J; junction bases left unmatched: 2. The CDR3 length is 15 residues. CDR3 DNA sequence: TGTGCCAGCAGTTACTCTGCTAGCGGGGACAATGAGCAGTTCTTC. It translates to CASSYSASGDNEQFF.

This chain uses TRBV2 with TRBJ1-5, with 12 bases matching TRBD1. Germline CDR1 SNHLY, CDR2 FYNNEI. The CDR3 extends over 15 amino acids. Trimming at V came to 6 bases and at J to 6 bases, leaving 6 bases not matched to a gene. CDR3: CASSEGQGAGQPQHF. CDR3 sequence (DNA): TGTGCCAGCAGCGAGGGACAGGGGGCCGGTCAGCCCCAGCATTTT.

This clone showed up just once. The genes are TRBV5-1 and TRBJ2-1; 9 bases align to TRBD2. The CDR3 has 14 residues. Germline assignment: CDR1 SGHRS and CDR2 YFSETQ. V was clipped by 2 bases and J by 4 bases; unmatched bases: 1. The CDR3 here is CASSFGLAYNEQFF. The CDR3 DNA reads TGCGCCAGCAGCTTCGGACTAGCGTACAATGAGCAGTTCTTC.

This clone was seen just once. This rearrangement joins TRBV18 to TRBJ2-3; D is undetermined. Germline V lookup: CDR1 KGHSH, CDR2 LQKENI. The V end was cut by 4 bases, the J end by 5 bases, with 10 bases between. There are 13 residues in the CDR3. CDR3 protein: CASSLNGKDTQYF. CDR3 DNA: TGTGCCAGCTCACTTAACGGTAAAGATACGCAGTATTTT.

The chain recombines TRBV6-6 with TRBJ1-2; 8 bases match TRBD1. V lost 8 bases to trimming and J lost 7 bases; unmatched junction nucleotides: 9. The germline gives CDR1 MNHNY, CDR2 SVGAGI (reference sequence). The length of the CDR3 is 13 residues. CDR3: CASSIVTGGGYTF. The CDR3 DNA follows: TGTGCCAGCTCCATCGTAACAGGGGGTGGCTACACCTTC.

The chain joins TRBV6-1 to TRBJ2-1; D gene ambiguous. The CDR3 length is 12 residues. Per germline, CDR1 MNHNS and CDR2 SASEGT. V lost 8 bases and J 9 bases, leaving 14 bases between the germline ends. CDR3 sequence (DNA): TGTGCCAGCCACTTCCCGGATCCTGAGCAGTTCTTC. It is translated as CASHFPDPEQFF.

Note on this clone: The same CDR3 also results from other DNA sequences found in this sample. The chain links TRBV7-9 to TRBJ2-7; D is unclear. Germline assignment: CDR1 SEHNR and CDR2 FQNEAQ (reference sequence). Between the trimmed V and J ends, which lost 3 bases and 0 bases, there was a span of 9 bases. This CDR3 is 14 amino acids long. The CDR3 is CASSLSQSSYEQYF. CDR3 coding DNA: TGTGCCAGCAGCTTGAGCCAAAGCTCCTACGAGCAGTACTTC.

The chain uses TRBV7-8 and TRBJ2-7; D uncertain. This CDR3 is built from 12 residues. Germline lookup yields CDR1 SGHVS and CDR2 FQNEAQ. V dropped 5 bases and J dropped 6 bases, with 11 bases sitting between them. CDR3 sequence reads: CASSHSVGEQYF. The CDR3, as DNA: TGTGCCAGCAGCCATTCGGTGGGCGAGCAGTACTTC.

V gene TRBV2 combines with J gene TRBJ1-4; 10 positions match TRBD1. This CDR3 is 15 amino acids long. With V trimmed by 5 bases and J by 7 bases, 7 bases remained unmatched. The germline gives CDR1 SNHLY, CDR2 FYNNEI. This chain's CDR3 is CASSPQTGGREKLFF. The CDR3 coding sequence is TGTGCCAGCAGTCCCCAGACAGGGGGCCGTGAAAAACTGTTTTTT.

The gene calls are TRBV4-3 and TRBJ1-4; D is perhaps TRBD1 (6 bases). There are 17 residues in the CDR3. Germline V gives CDR1 LGHNA, CDR2 YSLEER. Trimming removed 1 base from V and 6 bases from J, with 18 bases in between. CDR3 residues: CASSQARQGRRHEKLFF. The CDR3 region has the DNA TGCGCCAGCAGCCAAGCTCGCCAGGGGCGAAGACATGAAAAACTGTTTTTT.

The V call is TRBV25-1, the J call TRBJ2-1; 11 bases line up with TRBD2. V was pared by 4 bases and J by 8 bases, with 4 bases of the junction left unmatched. This CDR3 is built from 14 residues. The germline CDR1 and CDR2 sequences are MGHDK and SYGVNS. CDR3 sequence: CASSATSGSHEQFF. Written as DNA, the CDR3 is TGTGCCAGCAGTGCAACTAGCGGGAGCCATGAGCAGTTCTTC. The whole variable domain, remainder taken from reference TRBV25-1 and TRBJ2-1, is EADIYQTPRYLVIGTGKKITLECSQTMGHDKMYWYQQDPGMELHLIHYSYGVNSTEKGDLSSESTVSRIRTEHFPLTLESARPSHTSQYLCASSATSGSHEQFFGPGTRLTVL.

The chain uses TRBV6-1 and TRBJ1-4; perhaps TRBD1 as D (5 bases). Germline V gene lookup returns CDR1 MNHNS and CDR2 SASEGT. Between the trimmed V and J ends, which lost 2 bases and 2 bases, there was a span of 9 bases. This CDR3 is built from 15 residues. For the CDR3, the DNA is TGTGCCAGCAGTGAAAGGAGGGGTACTAATGAAAAACTGTTTTTT. As protein: CASSERRGTNEKLFF.

This sequence joins TRBV11-3 and TRBJ2-1, with D tentatively TRBD1 (6 bases). Germline V CDR1 and CDR2: SGHNT, YENEEA. The CDR3 has 14 amino acids. With 3 bases removed from V and 7 bases from J, the gap between germline ends came to 13 bases. CDR3 coding DNA: TGTGCCAGCAGCTTGGGGGCTCAATGGAATGAGCAGTTCTTC. Protein sequence: CASSLGAQWNEQFF.

The chain has TRBV21-1 and TRBJ2-7; the D call TRBD2 from the table was never checked on the DNA. TRBV21-1 is assigned pseudogene status. This CDR3 comprises 16 residues. The CDR3 DNA follows: TGTGCCAGCAGCAAAGTAGCTGTCTCCCCCTCCTACGAGCAGTACTTC. The encoded protein is CASSKVAVSPSYEQYF.

This clone was picked up one time. The chain employs TRBV4-2 and TRBJ2-1; 7 nucleotides match TRBD1. Germline trimming cut 0 bases from V and 0 bases from J; bases unmatched to any gene: 8. The CDR3 is made up of 18 amino acids. Germline V gene sequence: CDR1 LGHNA, CDR2 YNFKEQ. CDR3 in amino acids: CASSQDPVPGGSYNEQFF. Written as DNA, the CDR3 is TGTGCCAGCAGCCAAGACCCAGTGCCAGGGGGCTCCTACAATGAGCAGTTCTTC.